One T cell receptor beta chain is described in this entry. Its recognized antigen is unknown. Base qualities were left out, and no much larger clone turns up one base away. The donors were healthy, HIV-negative adults who had no recently reported acute infections or vaccinations. All donors were Caucasian adults living in Nashville, Tennessee, USA. CD4+ T cells were enriched through magnetic negative selection, after which naive cells were positively selected on CD45RA and the remaining negative fraction served as the memory subset. Blood was obtained by leukapheresis, after which PBMCs were separated by Ficoll-Histopaque density gradient centrifugation and cryopreserved in liquid nitrogen vapor phase. Purity and quantity of every magnetically sorted T cell population were checked by analytical flow cytometry. Genomic DNA was isolated from each sorted fraction and quantified by UV absorbance on a Nanodrop 2000c.

TCR CDR3 regions were amplified from genomic DNA by multiplex PCR using the deep immunoSEQ assay. Extracted genomic DNA from each cell subset was distributed evenly across all wells of several immunoSEQ 96-well plates, and each plate was treated as a replicate. For sorted subsets, around 0.2 ug of genomic DNA, equivalent to 30,000 or so T cell genomes, went into each replicate PCR. The purified libraries were quantified using a Qubit 3.0 fluorometer, sized with a Bioanalyzer 2100, and then quantified again using the KAPA Library Quantification kit. A separate single-read 150-cycle Illumina NextSeq 550 flow cell was used to sequence each immunoSEQ 96-well plate. In the authors' own workflow: Because the immunoSEQ output included only junctional sequences and no quality scores, the filtering could not be the same as the filtering used for full-length reads. To assign V/J genes and CDR3, sequences were annotated against IMGT germline references using PyIR, a Python wrapper for IgBLAST v1.9. Any read was removed if the V/J assignment was weak (E-value above 1e-6), the CDR3 was missing, or the read contained stop codons, out-of-frame junctions, or ambiguous translated residues. V3J clonotypes were defined by identical inferred V gene, J gene, and CDR3 amino acid sequence. The percentage overlap between two repertoires was calculated by dividing the number of shared unique clonotypes by the size of the smaller repertoire. Three approaches were used to assess repertoire richness: RTK rarefaction, the Chao1 estimator, and Recon v2.1 estimates of unobserved clonotypes. Generation probabilities for all TCRbeta clonotypes obtained by the gDNA method from a few donors were computed using OLGA. Held by TCRdb, this immuneACCESS table contains in-frame sequences only and omits some clones. Under half of the omission traces to an unresolved V gene where checked; the cause of the rest is unknown. V and J calls and clone size are those listed in that table; D and trimming were worked out from the DNA. This sample comprises some 2.1 million clones, 90% to 95% of them detected only once. The leading ten clones occupy under 0.15% of the sample.

These data originate in a study of shared clonotypes between healthy human individuals (dated by TCRdb to between 2020 and 2021). With respect to the entire study: The cohort included a few men and a couple of women between 18 and 49 years of age. For each donor, CD4 naive and CD4 memory were each given three plates, CD8 naive was given two plates, and CD8 memory was given one plate. The study deeply sequenced blood TCR repertoires of five healthy adults to estimate repertoire size and the extent of clonotype sharing between individuals. Libraries were prepared and TCR repertoires were sequenced by different laboratories using diverse techniques, in order to increase sequencing depth and limit assay-specific biases. Between about 0.85 and 9.5 billion PBMCs per donor were obtained by leukapheresis. Study-level results and caveats: Based on pairwise subsampling, the degree of clonotype sharing among donors was expected to be affected by sequencing depth. Naive subsets generally had larger estimated clonotype richness than memory subsets. Compared with non-shared clonotypes, clonotypes shared by all four sorted-subset donors had higher generation probabilities. About 5% of naive CD4, 3.5% of naive CD8, approximately 2% of memory CD4, and 0.4% of memory CD8 clonotypes were shared across several donors. Only blood was sampled, and tissue TCR repertoires likely differ from those in blood. Rarefaction of sorted-subset datasets indicated incomplete sequencing despite the large sequencing depth. Because the study included a small number of donors, the genetic and exposure-history diversity represented was limited.

Trimming costs V 0 bases and J 8 bases, and their ends lie 14 bases apart. As encoded in the germline V gene, CDR1 is SGHRS while CDR2 is YFSETQ. Its CDR3 holds 14 amino acids, cysteine through phenylalanine. Only CDR3 DNA is held: 42 bases, read in frame from base 1. The receptor comes from a young man in good health. Sequenced sample: naive CD4+ T cells sorted from blood. The cell subset or site label corresponds to: CD45RA+ positively selected. The sequence links TRBV5-1 to TRBJ1-1, with no confidently assigned D gene. The sequenced DNA: TGCGCCAGCAGCTTGGAGGCGTTTTTGGGGGAAGCTTTCTTT. Its protein is CASSLEAFLGEAFF.